The 32 T cell receptor beta chains presented below share a single source sample, sequenced in a study of T cell responses to AZD1222 COVID-19 vaccine. Data came from immunoSEQ multiplex PCR; TCRdb stores just in-frame clones and leaves some out. The sample yields 15,000 to 20,000 clones, roughly 91% seen once. The sequenced sample was peripheral blood, obtained 28 days after the second AZD1222 dose. All receptors come from an adult who received the AZD1222 COVID-19 vaccine.

This sequence joins TRBV5-1 and TRBJ2-5; D is possibly TRBD1 (5 bases). Deletions cut 4 bases from V and 3 bases from J, with 16 bases between. The CDR3 runs to 15 residues. Germline assignment: CDR1 SGHRS and CDR2 YFSETQ. CDR3 sequence (DNA): TGCGCCAGCAGCCCAACGTCGGCAGGGAAAGAGACCCAGTACTTC. Encoded protein: CASSPTSAGKETQYF.

The chain has TRBV7-9 and TRBJ1-1, with a tentative D call TRBD1 (5 bases). The germline V gene has CDR1 SEHNR and CDR2 FQNEAQ (reference sequence). Trimming took off 7 bases at V and 5 bases at J, with 17 bases between the two ends. The CDR3 has 14 amino acids. The CDR3 DNA reads as TGTGCCAGCATCGAGGCCTCCTGGGGGACTGAAGCTTTCTTT. Its translation is CASIEASWGTEAFF.

Only a few counts were recorded for this clone. The V call is TRBV19, the J call TRBJ2-1, with 11 bases lining up with TRBD1. Germline V CDR1 and CDR2: LNHDA, SQIVND (reference sequence). The length of the CDR3 is 13 residues. The junction had 6 bases not matched to a gene; V was cut back by 11 bases and J by 6 bases. CDR3 amino acids: CAGGQGGPNEQFF. Written as DNA, the CDR3 is TGTGCCGGGGGACAGGGGGGACCCAATGAGCAGTTCTTC.

The chain combines TRBV2 with TRBJ2-1, with D perhaps TRBD1 (5 bases). The V end lost 4 bases, the J end lost 0 bases, and 13 bases lay between the germline ends. The CDR3 spans 16 residues. Germline loops: CDR1 SNHLY, CDR2 FYNNEI. The CDR3 DNA reads TGTGCCAGCAGTGGGCGACAGTTGGGCTCCTACAATGAGCAGTTCTTC. Amino acids: CASSGRQLGSYNEQFF.

This rearrangement joins TRBV4-1 to TRBJ2-1, with D maybe TRBD1 (6 bases). Germline loops: CDR1 MGHRA, CDR2 YSYEKL. V lost 1 base to trimming and J lost 5 bases, with 15 bases between them. This CDR3 is 16 amino acids long. The CDR3 is CASSQGRGRGNNEQFF. DNA for the CDR3: TGCGCCAGCAGCCAAGGCAGGGGTCGGGGTAACAATGAGCAGTTCTTC.

This clone was observed once. The rearrangement uses TRBV5-4 and TRBJ2-1; 7 bases line up with TRBD2. The V gene's germline CDR1 is SGHNT and CDR2 YYREEE (reference sequence). This CDR3 contains 12 residues. Germline trimming cut 3 bases from V and 9 bases from J; bases unmatched to any gene: 3. The CDR3 DNA follows: TGTGCCAGCAGCTGGGGAGGGCTTGAGCAGTTCTTC. Translation gives CASSWGGLEQFF.

The V gene is TRBV4-2, the J gene TRBJ2-7, with a possible D match to TRBD2 (5 bases). CDR1 LGHNA and CDR2 YNFKEQ come from the germline V gene. The CDR3 runs 13 residues. V was pared by 0 bases and J by 4 bases, with 7 bases between. In DNA, the CDR3 is TGTGCCAGCAGCCAAGACCGGACTTACGAGCAGTACGTC. It yields the protein CASSQDRTYEQYV.

The chain joins TRBV23-1 to TRBJ2-7; D gene ambiguous. TRBV23-1 carries the ORF label, with uncertain function. Between the trimmed V and J ends, which lost 0 bases and 3 bases, there was a span of 9 bases. The CDR3 consists of 14 residues. The CDR3 spells CASSQSRDIYEQYV. In DNA form, the CDR3 reads TGCGCCAGCAGTCAATCAAGAGATATCTACGAGCAGTACGTC.

CDR3 bases: TGTGCCAGCAGCCAGTCGTCAGGGGTGGATCAGCCCCAGCATTTT. Translation: CASSQSSGVDQPQHF. V gene TRBV3-1 (or the pseudogene TRBV3-2) combines with J gene TRBJ1-5, with D tentatively TRBD1 (6 bases). The CDR3 runs to 15 residues. The germline V gene encodes CDR1 LGHDT and CDR2 YNNKEL (reference sequence). V lost 3 bases and J lost 5, with 14 bases in between.

The chain uses TRBV29-1 and TRBJ2-6; D unclear. CDR3 size: 15 residues. The V end was cut by 1 base, the J end by 0 bases, with 7 bases between. Germline-derived CDR1 and CDR2 are SQVTM and ANQGSEA. The CDR3 DNA reads TGCAGCGTTGAAGCGCCAAGCTCTGGGGCCAACGTCCTGACTTTC. Amino acids: CSVEAPSSGANVLTF.

The chain recombines TRBV5-1 with TRBJ2-5; TRBD1 agrees at 7 bases. Trimming cost V 0 bases and J 3 bases; bases outside gene matches: 2. CDR1 SGHRS and CDR2 YFSETQ come from the germline V gene. The CDR3 loop spans 14 amino acids. The CDR3 DNA follows: TGCGCCAGCAGCTTGGATACAGGGGAAGAGACCCAGTACTTC. It yields the protein CASSLDTGEETQYF.

This clone was seen more than once but under ten times. The chain employs TRBV5-1 and TRBJ2-7; D possibly uses TRBD1 or TRBD2 (5 bases each). The CDR3 sequence is 13 residues long. CDR1 and CDR2 (germline): SGHRS, YFSETQ. Between the trimmed V and J ends, which lost 0 bases and 7 bases, there was a span of 11 bases. The CDR3 DNA reads as TGCGCCAGCAGCTTGGAATCCTGGGGGGAGCAGTACTTC. Its translation is CASSLESWGEQYF.

CDR3 amino acids: CATKDRGGRNTIYF. The DNA for the CDR3 is TGTGCCACCAAGGACAGGGGAGGAAGAAACACCATATATTTT. The chain links TRBV7-8 to TRBJ1-3, with 9 bases aligning to TRBD1. CDR1 and CDR2 from the germline V gene are SGHVS and FQNEAQ. The CDR3 sequence is 14 residues long. Unmatched junction bases numbered 9, after V lost 10 bases and J lost 5 bases.

The genes are TRBV27 and TRBJ1-3; D is possibly TRBD1 (6 bases). V shed 6 bases and J shed 1 base, with 22 bases lying between them. This CDR3 contains 18 residues. Germline CDR1 and CDR2: MNHEY and SMNVEV (reference sequence). The CDR3 loop reads CASRGAGRFRGSGNTIYF. The DNA for the CDR3 is TGTGCCAGCAGGGGCGCAGGGCGCTTCAGGGGATCTGGAAACACCATATATTTT.

This chain links TRBV7-9 with TRBJ2-2; D possibly corresponds to TRBD1 (6 bases). This CDR3 has 14 amino acids. Trimming removed 2 bases from V and 4 bases from J, with 8 bases in between. The germline CDR1 and CDR2 sequences are SEHNR and FQNEAQ (reference sequence). The CDR3 is CASSLQGFTGELFF. The CDR3 coding sequence is TGTGCCAGCAGCTTACAGGGGTTCACCGGGGAGCTGTTTTTT.

On this clone: The sample has other DNA sequences that encode this CDR3 too. The chain couples TRBV28 to TRBJ2-3; D is ambiguous. With 3 bases removed from V and 7 bases from J, the gap between germline ends came to 8 bases. From germline, CDR1 is MDHEN and CDR2 SYDVKM. This CDR3 is built from 12 residues. The CDR3 coding sequence is TGTGCCAGCAGTTTCCGACGGAATACGCAGTATTTT. Encoded protein: CASSFRRNTQYF.

This clone appeared a few times. The rearrangement links TRBV7-2 to TRBJ2-5, with 7 bases aligning to TRBD1. The CDR3 is 15 amino acids. CDR1 SGHTA and CDR2 FQGNSA come from the germline V gene. With V trimmed by 3 bases and J by 5 bases, 9 bases remained unmatched. The CDR3 loop is CASSFSTGAWETQYF. In DNA form, the CDR3 reads TGTGCCAGCAGCTTTTCTACAGGGGCGTGGGAGACCCAGTACTTC.

The chain carries TRBV19 and TRBJ2-1; 13 nucleotides line up with TRBD2. The CDR3 totals 15 residues. The J segment lost 5 bases and the V segment lost 4 bases, leaving 2 bases of the junction unmatched. Germline CDR1 LNHDA, CDR2 SQIVND (reference sequence). Here the CDR3 reads CASSTGLAGNNEQFF. The CDR3 DNA follows: TGTGCCAGTAGTACGGGACTAGCGGGGAACAATGAGCAGTTCTTC.

The chain is built from TRBV5-1 and TRBJ2-3, with 9 positions matching TRBD2. Trimming at V came to 0 bases and at J to 3 bases, leaving 8 bases not matched to a gene. Germline assignment: CDR1 SGHRS and CDR2 YFSETQ. The CDR3 runs 17 residues. The CDR3 nucleotides read TGCGCCAGCAGCTTGGACAATATAGCGGGAGCGACAGATACGCAGTATTTT. This codes for CASSLDNIAGATDTQYF. Full variable domain (missing parts from reference TRBV5-1 and TRBJ2-3): KAGVTQTPRYLIKTRGQQVTLSCSPISGHRSVSWYQQTPGQGLQFLFEYFSETQRNKGNFPGRFSGRQFSNSRSEMNVSTLELGDSALYLCASSLDNIAGATDTQYFGPGTRLTVL.

CDR3 coding DNA: TGCGCCAGCAGCTTGACCCTGGAGACCCAGTACTTC. This encodes CASSLTLETQYF. V is TRBV5-1 and J is TRBJ2-5, with D hard to call. The length of the CDR3 is 12 residues. V was pared by 1 base and J by 5 bases, with 6 bases between. CDR1 and CDR2 (germline): SGHRS, YFSETQ. Using reference TRBV5-1 and TRBJ2-5 for the parts outside the CDR3, the full variable domain is KAGVTQTPRYLIKTRGQQVTLSCSPISGHRSVSWYQQTPGQGLQFLFEYFSETQRNKGNFPGRFSGRQFSNSRSEMNVSTLELGDSALYLCASSLTLETQYFGPGTRLLVL.

The V and J genes are TRBV5-1 and TRBJ2-5; TRBD2 matches 8 bases. Germline CDR1 reads SGHRS; CDR2 reads YFSETQ. The CDR3 runs 18 residues. V lost 0 bases and J lost 4; bases outside the gene matches: 14. This CDR3 reads CASSLVENERERLETQYF. The CDR3 DNA is TGCGCCAGCAGCTTGGTGGAGAACGAGCGGGAGCGCCTAGAGACCCAGTACTTC.

The chain couples TRBV29-1 to TRBJ1-1; the match to TRBD1 covers 8 bases. J gave up 1 base and V 6 bases, and 4 bases lay outside the gene matches. CDR1 is SQVTM, CDR2 ANQGSEA, per germline. CDR3 size: 13 residues. DNA of the CDR3: TGCAGCGTGGCCACAGGGGGGAACACTGAAGCTTTCTTT. This translates into CSVATGGNTEAFF.

The J gene is TRBJ2-3, the V gene TRBV7-3; the D gene is possibly TRBD1 (5 bases). CDR1 is SGHTA, CDR2 FQGTGA, per germline. Trimming removed 5 bases from V and 1 base from J, with 13 bases in between. The length of the CDR3 is 15 residues. CDR3 sequence reads: CASSPQGSGTDTQYF. In DNA form, the CDR3 reads TGTGCCAGCAGCCCTCAGGGAAGTGGCACAGATACGCAGTATTTT.

The CDR3 DNA reads TGTGCCAGCAGTGAAGCGCGGCACGCAGATACGCAGTATTTT. Translation gives CASSEARHADTQYF. The chain is built from TRBV6-1 and TRBJ2-3; D gene ambiguous. This CDR3 contains 14 residues. Trimming took off 0 bases at V and 4 bases at J, with 8 bases between the two ends. Germline V gene sequence: CDR1 MNHNS, CDR2 SASEGT.

This clone was detected only once. The chain employs TRBV11-2 and TRBJ2-1; 8 nucleotides match TRBD1. The CDR3 extends over 19 amino acids. Germline V gene sequence: CDR1 SGHAT, CDR2 FQNNGV. Losses at the gene ends were 6 bases for V and 3 bases for J; bases not matched to a gene: 19. The CDR3 region is CASRRLTRGRVLGYNEQFF. CDR3 coding DNA: TGTGCCAGCAGGCGCCTTACCAGGGGGCGCGTTTTGGGCTACAATGAGCAGTTCTTC.

The CDR3: CASSFGTSYEQYV. DNA of the CDR3: TGTGCCAGCAGCTTCGGGACATCCTACGAGCAGTACGTC. The chain recombines TRBV5-6 with TRBJ2-7; TRBD1 is a possible D gene (6 bases). Trimming took 2 bases from V and 1 from J, leaving 7 bases between them. Germline CDR1 and CDR2: SGHDT and YYEEEE. The CDR3 loop spans 13 amino acids.

The sample holds one count of this clone. CDR3 DNA: TGTGCCAGTCACCCCAGGGGAGAGACCCAGTACTTC. It yields the protein CASHPRGETQYF. The chain is built from TRBV6-5 and TRBJ2-5; possible D gene TRBD1, 6 bases. The V end was cut by 9 bases, the J end by 4 bases, with 12 bases between. Germline-derived CDR1 and CDR2 are MNHEY and SVGAGI. The CDR3 is 12 residues long.

The chain links TRBV19 to TRBJ2-7; D gene uncertain. Trimming pared 5 bases from V and 3 bases from J, leaving 11 bases between. CDR3 length: 13 residues. The germline CDR1 and CDR2 sequences are LNHDA and SQIVND (reference sequence). The CDR3 loop is CASSRQINYEQYF. The CDR3 DNA reads TGTGCCAGTAGTCGGCAGATAAACTACGAGCAGTACTTC. Filled out from reference TRBV19 and TRBJ2-7, the complete variable domain reads DGGITQSPKYLFRKEGQNVTLSCEQNLNHDAMYWYRQDPGQGLRLIYYSQIVNDFQKGDIAEGYSVSREKKESFPLTVTSAQKNPTAFYLCASSRQINYEQYFGPGTRLTVT.

The chain joins TRBV6-5 to TRBJ1-2, with D unresolved. Germline V CDR1 and CDR2: MNHEY, SVGAGI. The CDR3 loop spans 15 amino acids. V was shortened by 5 bases and J by 8 bases, with 21 bases between the two germline ends. CDR3 sequence: CASSRTAGPRSGYTF. The CDR3 coding sequence is TGTGCCAGCAGTAGAACCGCCGGGCCCCGATCCGGCTACACCTTC.

The chain is built from TRBV14 and TRBJ2-2, with no clear D. V was cut by 5 bases and J by 7 bases, with 8 bases left in between. Germline lookup yields CDR1 SGHDN and CDR2 FVKESK. The CDR3 totals 12 residues. This chain's CDR3 is CASSTVGGELFF. CDR3 bases: TGTGCCAGCAGCACAGTGGGCGGGGAGCTGTTTTTT.

The J gene is TRBJ1-1, the V gene TRBV14; the D is unclear. The V gene lost 5 bases and the J gene lost 3 bases, with 10 bases spanning the gap. Germline V lookup: CDR1 SGHDN, CDR2 FVKESK. This CDR3 has 13 amino acids. This CDR3 reads CASSARIDTEAFF. For the CDR3, the DNA is TGTGCCAGCAGCGCGCGAATTGACACTGAAGCTTTCTTT.

This rearrangement joins TRBV28 to TRBJ1-2; D perhaps matches TRBD1 (6 bases). Trimming took off 6 bases at V and 2 bases at J, with 10 bases between the two ends. The CDR3 spans 13 residues. Germline V gene lookup returns CDR1 MDHEN and CDR2 SYDVKM. CDR3 sequence: CASRTQGNYGYTF. CDR3 nucleotides: TGTGCCAGCAGGACTCAGGGGAACTATGGCTACACCTTC.